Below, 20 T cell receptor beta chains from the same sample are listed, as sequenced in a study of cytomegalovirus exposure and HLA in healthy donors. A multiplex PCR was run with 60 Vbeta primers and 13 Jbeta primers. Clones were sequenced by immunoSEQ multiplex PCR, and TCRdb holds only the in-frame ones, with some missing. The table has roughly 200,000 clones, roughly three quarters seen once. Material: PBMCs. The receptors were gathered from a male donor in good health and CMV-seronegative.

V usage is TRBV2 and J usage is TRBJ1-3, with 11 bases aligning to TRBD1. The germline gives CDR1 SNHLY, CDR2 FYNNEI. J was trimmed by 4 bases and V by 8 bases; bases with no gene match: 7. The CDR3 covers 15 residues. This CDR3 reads CASQGGQGGGNTIYF. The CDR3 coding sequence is TGTGCCAGCCAAGGGGGACAGGGGGGAGGAAACACCATATATTTT.

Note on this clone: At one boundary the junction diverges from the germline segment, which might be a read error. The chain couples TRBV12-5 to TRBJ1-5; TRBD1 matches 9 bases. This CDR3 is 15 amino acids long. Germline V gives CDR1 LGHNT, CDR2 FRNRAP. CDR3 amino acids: CASGLGTGTNQPQHF. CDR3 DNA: TGTGCTAGTGGCTTGGGGACAGGGACTAATCAGCCCCAGCATTTT.

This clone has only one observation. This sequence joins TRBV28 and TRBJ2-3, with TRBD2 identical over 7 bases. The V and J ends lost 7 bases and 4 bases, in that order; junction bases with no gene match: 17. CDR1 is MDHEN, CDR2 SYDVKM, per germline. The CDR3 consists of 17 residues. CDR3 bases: TGTGCCAGCACCCCATTTCTGGGAGGGTTATGGGCAGATACGCAGTATTTT. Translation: CASTPFLGGLWADTQYF.

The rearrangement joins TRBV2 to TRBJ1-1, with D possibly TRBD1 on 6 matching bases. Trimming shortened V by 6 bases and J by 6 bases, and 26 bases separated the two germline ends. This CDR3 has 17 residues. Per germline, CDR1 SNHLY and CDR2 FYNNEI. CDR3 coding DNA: TGTGCCAGCAGCGCCTGGGGGCAGGGTCGGGTATACGCTGAAGCTTTCTTT. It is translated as CASSAWGQGRVYAEAFF.

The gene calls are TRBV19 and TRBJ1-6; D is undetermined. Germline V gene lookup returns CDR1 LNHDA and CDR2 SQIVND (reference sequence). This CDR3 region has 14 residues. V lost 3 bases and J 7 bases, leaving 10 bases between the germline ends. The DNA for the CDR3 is TGTGCCAGTAGTATTCGAGGTGAAAATTCACCCCTCCACTTT. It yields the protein CASSIRGENSPLHF.

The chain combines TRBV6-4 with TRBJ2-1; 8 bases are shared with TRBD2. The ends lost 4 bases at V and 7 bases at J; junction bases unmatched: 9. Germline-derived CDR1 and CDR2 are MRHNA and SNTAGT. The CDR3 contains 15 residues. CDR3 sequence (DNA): TGTGCCAGCAGTGGGCGTCTAGCGGGTATGAATGAGCAGTTCTTC. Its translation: CASSGRLAGMNEQFF.

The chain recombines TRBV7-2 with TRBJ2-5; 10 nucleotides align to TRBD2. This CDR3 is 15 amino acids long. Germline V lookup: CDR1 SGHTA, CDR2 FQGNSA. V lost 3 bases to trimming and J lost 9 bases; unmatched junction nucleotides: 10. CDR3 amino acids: CASSLPGLAVGPQYF. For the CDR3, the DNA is TGTGCCAGCAGCTTGCCCGGACTAGCGGTGGGTCCCCAGTACTTC.

The CDR3 DNA is TGTGCCAGCAGCGGCACCGGGGATAACAATCAGCCCCAGCATTTT. It specifies CASSGTGDNNQPQHF. The chain links TRBV9 to TRBJ1-5; no definite D call. Germline V gene sequence: CDR1 SGDLS, CDR2 YYNGEE. V was cut by 3 bases and J by 3 bases, with 13 bases left in between. There are 15 residues in the CDR3.

The chain's CDR3 is CAISVSSYYNEQFF. For the CDR3, the DNA is TGTGCCATCAGCGTTAGCTCTTACTACAATGAGCAGTTCTTC. The chain couples TRBV10-3 to TRBJ2-1; D is ambiguous. Between the trimmed V and J ends, which lost 6 bases and 3 bases, there was a span of 12 bases. The CDR3 runs to 14 residues. CDR1 ENHRY and CDR2 SYGVKD come from the germline V gene.

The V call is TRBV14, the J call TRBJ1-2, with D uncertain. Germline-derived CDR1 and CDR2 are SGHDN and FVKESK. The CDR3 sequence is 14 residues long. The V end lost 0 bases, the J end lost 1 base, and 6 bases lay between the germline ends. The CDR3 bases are TGTGCCAGCAGCCAAGACAGGCGTAACTATGGCTACACCTTC. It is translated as CASSQDRRNYGYTF. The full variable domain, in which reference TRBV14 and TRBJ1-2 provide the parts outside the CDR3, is EAGVTQFPSHSVIEKGQTVTLRCDPISGHDNLYWYRRVMGKEIKFLLHFVKESKQDESGMPNNRFLAERTGGTYSTLKVQPAELEDSGVYFCASSQDRRNYGYTFGSGTRLTVV.

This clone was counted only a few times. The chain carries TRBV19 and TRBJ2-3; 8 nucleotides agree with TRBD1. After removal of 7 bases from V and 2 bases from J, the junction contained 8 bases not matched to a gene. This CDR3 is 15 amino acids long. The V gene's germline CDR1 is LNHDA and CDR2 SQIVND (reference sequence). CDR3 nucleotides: TGTGCCAGTAACCGCGACAGGGGTTACACAGATACGCAGTATTTT. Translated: CASNRDRGYTDTQYF. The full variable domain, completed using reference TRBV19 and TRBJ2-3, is DGGITQSPKYLFRKEGQNVTLSCEQNLNHDAMYWYRQDPGQGLRLIYYSQIVNDFQKGDIAEGYSVSREKKESFPLTVTSAQKNPTAFYLCASNRDRGYTDTQYFGPGTRLTVL.

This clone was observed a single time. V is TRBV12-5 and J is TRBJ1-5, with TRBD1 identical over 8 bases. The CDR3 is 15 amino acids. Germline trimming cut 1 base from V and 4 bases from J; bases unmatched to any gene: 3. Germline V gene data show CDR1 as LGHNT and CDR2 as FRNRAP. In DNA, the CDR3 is TGTGCTAGTGGTTTGGCAGGGGGCCCGAATCAGCCCCAGCATTTT. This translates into CASGLAGGPNQPQHF.

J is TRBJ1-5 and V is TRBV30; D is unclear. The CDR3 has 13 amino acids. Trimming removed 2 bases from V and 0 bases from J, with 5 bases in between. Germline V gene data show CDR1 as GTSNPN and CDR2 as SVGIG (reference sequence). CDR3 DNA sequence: TGTGCCTGGAGTCCAAATAGCAATCAGCCCCAGCATTTT. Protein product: CAWSPNSNQPQHF.

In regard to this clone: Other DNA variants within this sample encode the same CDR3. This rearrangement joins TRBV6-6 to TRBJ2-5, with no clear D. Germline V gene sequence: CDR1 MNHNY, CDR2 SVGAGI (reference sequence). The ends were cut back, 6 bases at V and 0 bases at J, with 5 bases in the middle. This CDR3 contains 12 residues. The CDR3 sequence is CASSQYQETQYF. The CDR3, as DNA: TGTGCCAGCAGCCAATACCAAGAGACCCAGTACTTC.

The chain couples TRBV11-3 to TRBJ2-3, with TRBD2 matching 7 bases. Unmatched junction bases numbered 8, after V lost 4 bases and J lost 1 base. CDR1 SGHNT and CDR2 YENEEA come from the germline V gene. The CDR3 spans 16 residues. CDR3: CASSSLASGGTDTQYF. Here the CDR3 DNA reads TGTGCCAGCAGCTCCCTCGCTAGCGGTGGCACAGATACGCAGTATTTT.

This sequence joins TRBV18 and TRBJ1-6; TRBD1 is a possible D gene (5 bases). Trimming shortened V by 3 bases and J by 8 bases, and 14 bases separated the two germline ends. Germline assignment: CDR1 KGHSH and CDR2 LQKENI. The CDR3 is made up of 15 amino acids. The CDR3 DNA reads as TGTGCCAGCTCACCCGGGGCGGGGATTGATTCACCCCTCCACTTT. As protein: CASSPGAGIDSPLHF.

The CDR3 sequence is CASSRTQGENPDTQYF. The CDR3 nucleotides read TGCGCCAGCAGCCGGACTCAGGGGGAGAATCCAGATACGCAGTATTTT. V gene TRBV4-1 combines with J gene TRBJ2-3; TRBD1 agrees at 7 bases. Germline CDR1 and CDR2: MGHRA and YSYEKL. V lost 4 bases, J lost 4 bases, and 11 bases stayed unmatched. This CDR3 spans 16 amino acids.

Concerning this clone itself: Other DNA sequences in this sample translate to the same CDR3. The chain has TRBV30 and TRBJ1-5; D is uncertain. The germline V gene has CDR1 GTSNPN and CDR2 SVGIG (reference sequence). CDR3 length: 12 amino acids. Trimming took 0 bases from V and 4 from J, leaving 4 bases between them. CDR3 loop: CAWSVYNQPQHF. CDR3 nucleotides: TGTGCCTGGAGTGTCTATAATCAGCCCCAGCATTTT.

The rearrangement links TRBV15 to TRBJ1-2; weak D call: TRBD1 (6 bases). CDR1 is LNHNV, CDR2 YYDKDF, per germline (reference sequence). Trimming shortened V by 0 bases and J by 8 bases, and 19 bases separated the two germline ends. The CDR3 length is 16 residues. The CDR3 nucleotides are TGTGCCACCAGCAGAGACCCTCGGGGGGGCTCGGGAGGCTACACCTTC. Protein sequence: CATSRDPRGGSGGYTF.

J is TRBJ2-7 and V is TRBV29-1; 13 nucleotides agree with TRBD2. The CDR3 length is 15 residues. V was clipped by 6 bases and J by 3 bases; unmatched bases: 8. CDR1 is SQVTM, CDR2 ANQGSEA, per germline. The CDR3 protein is CSVMGLAGKGYEQYF. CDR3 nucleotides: TGCAGCGTGATGGGACTAGCGGGGAAGGGCTACGAGCAGTACTTC.